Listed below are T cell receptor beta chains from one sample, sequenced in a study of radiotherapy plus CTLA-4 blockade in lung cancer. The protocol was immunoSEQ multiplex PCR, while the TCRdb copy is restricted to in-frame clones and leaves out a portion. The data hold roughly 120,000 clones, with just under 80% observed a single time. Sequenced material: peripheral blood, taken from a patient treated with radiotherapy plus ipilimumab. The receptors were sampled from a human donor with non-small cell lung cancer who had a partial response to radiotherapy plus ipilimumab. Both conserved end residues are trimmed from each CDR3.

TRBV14,ASSQPSGRFTDTQY
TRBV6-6,ASSYGSSITEAF
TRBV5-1,ASSLGAGGGGSEAF
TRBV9,ASSVLQGTSGNTIY
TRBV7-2,ASSLAAVANYGYT
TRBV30,AWGARVETQY
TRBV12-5,ASVLDGELF
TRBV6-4,ASSLGAGPGTNYGYT
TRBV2,ASSAGYNEQF
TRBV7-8,ASSLGTAGGTQY
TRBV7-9,ASSLAGGNTEAF
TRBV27,ASRYLGGTEAF
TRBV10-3,AIRDRSGNTIY
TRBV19,ASSNTGGTTEAF
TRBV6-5,ASSFDREAF
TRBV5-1,ASSIGAASGANVLT
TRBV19,ASGLGQGVEKLF
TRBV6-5,ASSPGGGYNEQF
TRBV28,ASSLYLGQANYGYT
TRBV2,ASSVTGVGANYGYT
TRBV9,ASSVGPGDTGELF
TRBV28,ASSSPGTSADTQY
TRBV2,ASSKQGFINQPQH
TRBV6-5,ASTLVRNTGELF
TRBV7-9,ASSLARGGAGTDTQY
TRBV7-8,ASSLLAGGRNEQF
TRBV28,ASRGGQGGFADTQY
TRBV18,ASSPTSGFEQF
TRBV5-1,ASSWETRAKTYEQY
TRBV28,ASSLEAGTKF
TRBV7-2,ASSLQPGGQTQY
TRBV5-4,ASSYRNTEAF